This TCR beta chain was retrieved from a study of T cell responses to AZD1222 COVID-19 vaccine. Overall study context: Pooling of second doses given at about 4 or about 12 weeks was done. Study-wide points: Repertoires were collected only later (after the peak T cell response had occurred). Only 5 or 6 people who got AZD1222 tested seropositive at baseline.

In regard to this clone: What it binds is not known.

Produced via immunoSEQ multiplex PCR; TCRdb's table is partial and in-frame only. This sample has roughly 100,000 clones, with more than 90% found just once. Germline-derived CDR1 and CDR2 are MNHNY and SVGAGI (reference sequence). V lost 2 bases and J lost 2, with 11 bases in between. The CDR3 has 15 amino acids. Sequences were derived from peripheral blood, sampled on day 0 of AZD1222 vaccination. This clonotype originated in an adult in good health. The chain links TRBV6-6 to TRBJ2-3; D is possibly TRBD2 (6 bases). Here the CDR3 reads CASSYAGRLTDTQYF. The DNA of the CDR3 is TGTGCCAGCAGTTACGCGGGGAGACTCACAGATACGCAGTATTTT.